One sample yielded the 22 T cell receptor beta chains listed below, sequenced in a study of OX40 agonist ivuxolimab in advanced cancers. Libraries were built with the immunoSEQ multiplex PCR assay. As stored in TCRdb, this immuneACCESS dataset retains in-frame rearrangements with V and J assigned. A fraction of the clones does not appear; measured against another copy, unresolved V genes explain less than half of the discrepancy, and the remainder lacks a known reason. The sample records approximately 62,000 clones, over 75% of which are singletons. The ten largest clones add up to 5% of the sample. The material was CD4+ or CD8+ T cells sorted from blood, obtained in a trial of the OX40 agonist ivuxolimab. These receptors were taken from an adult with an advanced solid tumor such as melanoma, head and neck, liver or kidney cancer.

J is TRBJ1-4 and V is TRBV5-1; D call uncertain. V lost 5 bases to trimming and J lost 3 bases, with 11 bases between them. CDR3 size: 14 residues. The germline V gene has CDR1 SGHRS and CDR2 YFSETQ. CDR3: CASRSGEPNEKLFF. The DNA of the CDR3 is TGCGCCAGCAGGTCAGGAGAACCTAATGAAAAACTGTTTTTT.

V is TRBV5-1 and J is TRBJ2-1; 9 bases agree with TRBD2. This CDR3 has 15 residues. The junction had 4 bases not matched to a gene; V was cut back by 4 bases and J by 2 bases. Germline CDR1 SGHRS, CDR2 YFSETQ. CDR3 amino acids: CASSESGGPYNEQFF. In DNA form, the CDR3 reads TGCGCCAGCAGCGAAAGCGGGGGGCCCTACAATGAGCAGTTCTTC.

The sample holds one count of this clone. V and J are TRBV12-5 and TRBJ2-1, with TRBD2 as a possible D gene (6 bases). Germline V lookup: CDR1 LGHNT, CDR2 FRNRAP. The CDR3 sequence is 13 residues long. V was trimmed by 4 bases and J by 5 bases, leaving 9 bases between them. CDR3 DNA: TGTGCTAGTGGTTCGATAGCGGACAATGAGCAGTTCTTC. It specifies CASGSIADNEQFF.

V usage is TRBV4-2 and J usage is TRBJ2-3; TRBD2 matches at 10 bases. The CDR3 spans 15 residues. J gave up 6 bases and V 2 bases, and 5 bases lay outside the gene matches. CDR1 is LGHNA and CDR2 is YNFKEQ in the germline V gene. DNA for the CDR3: TGTGCCAGCAGCCAAACTAGCGGGGACAAGGATACGCAGTATTTT. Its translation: CASSQTSGDKDTQYF.

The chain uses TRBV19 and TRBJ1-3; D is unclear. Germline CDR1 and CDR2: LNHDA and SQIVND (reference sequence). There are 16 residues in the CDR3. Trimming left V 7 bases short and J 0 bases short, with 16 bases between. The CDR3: CASTRTGQHSGNTIYF. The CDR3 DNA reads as TGTGCCAGTACAAGGACCGGGCAGCACTCTGGAAACACCATATATTTT. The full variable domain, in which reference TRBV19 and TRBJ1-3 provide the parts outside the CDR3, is DGGITQSPKYLFRKEGQNVTLSCEQNLNHDAMYWYRQDPGQGLRLIYYSQIVNDFQKGDIAEGYSVSREKKESFPLTVTSAQKNPTAFYLCASTRTGQHSGNTIYFGEGSWLTVV.

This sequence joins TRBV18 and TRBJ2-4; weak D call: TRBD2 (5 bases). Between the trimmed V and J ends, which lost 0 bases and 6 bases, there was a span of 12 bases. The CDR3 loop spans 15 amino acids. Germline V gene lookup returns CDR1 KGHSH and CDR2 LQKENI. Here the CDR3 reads CASSPPTGGGNIQYF. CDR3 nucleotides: TGTGCCAGCTCACCACCCACTGGAGGCGGAAACATTCAGTACTTC.

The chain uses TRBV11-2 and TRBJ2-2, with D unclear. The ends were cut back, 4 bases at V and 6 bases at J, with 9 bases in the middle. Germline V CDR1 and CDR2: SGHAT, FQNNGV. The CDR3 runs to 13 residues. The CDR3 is CASSSSRAGELFF. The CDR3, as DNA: TGTGCCAGCAGCTCCTCCAGAGCCGGGGAGCTGTTTTTT.

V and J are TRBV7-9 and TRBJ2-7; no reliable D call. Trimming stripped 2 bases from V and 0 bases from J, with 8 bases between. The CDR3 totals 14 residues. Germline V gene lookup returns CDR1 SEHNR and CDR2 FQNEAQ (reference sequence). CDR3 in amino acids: CASSLMQDSYEQYF. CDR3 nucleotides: TGTGCCAGCAGCTTAATGCAGGACTCCTACGAGCAGTACTTC.

The CDR3 DNA reads TGCGCCACCTCACAGGGCCTTTCGTACAATGAGCAGTTCTTC. Protein product: CATSQGLSYNEQFF. The V and J genes are TRBV5-1 and TRBJ2-1; possibly TRBD1 for D (6 bases). Germline-derived CDR1 and CDR2 are SGHRS and YFSETQ. The CDR3 is 14 residues long. V was cut by 9 bases and J by 4 bases, with 17 bases left in between.

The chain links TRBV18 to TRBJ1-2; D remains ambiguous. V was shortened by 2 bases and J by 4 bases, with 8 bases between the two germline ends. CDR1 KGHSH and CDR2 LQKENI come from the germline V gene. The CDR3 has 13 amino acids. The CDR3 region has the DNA TGTGCCAGCTCACCAGACACCAGCTATGGCTACACCTTC. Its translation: CASSPDTSYGYTF.

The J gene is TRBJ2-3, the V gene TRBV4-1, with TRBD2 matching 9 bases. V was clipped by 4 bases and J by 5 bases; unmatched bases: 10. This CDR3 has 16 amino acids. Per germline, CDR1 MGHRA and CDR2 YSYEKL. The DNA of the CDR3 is TGCGCCAGCAGCCGAGCTGGGCGGGGGGGCGAAGATACGCAGTATTTT. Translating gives CASSRAGRGGEDTQYF.

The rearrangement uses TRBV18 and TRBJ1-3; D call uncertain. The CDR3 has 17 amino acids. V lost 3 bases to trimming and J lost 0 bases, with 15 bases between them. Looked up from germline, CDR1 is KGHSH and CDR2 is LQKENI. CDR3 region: CASSPFQVQDSGNTIYF. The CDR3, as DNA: TGTGCCAGCTCACCTTTTCAAGTGCAGGACTCTGGAAACACCATATATTTT.

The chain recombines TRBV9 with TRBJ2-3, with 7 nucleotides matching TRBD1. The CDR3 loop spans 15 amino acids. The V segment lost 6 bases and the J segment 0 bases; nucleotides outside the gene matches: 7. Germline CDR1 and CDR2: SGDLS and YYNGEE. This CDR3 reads CASTSGTVSTDTQYF. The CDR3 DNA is TGTGCCAGCACTTCCGGGACAGTGAGCACAGATACGCAGTATTTT. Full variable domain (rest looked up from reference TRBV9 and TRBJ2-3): DSGVTQTPKHLITATGQRVTLRCSPRSGDLSVYWYQQSLDQGLQFLIQYYNGEERAKGNILERFSAQQFPDLHSELNLSSLELGDSALYFCASTSGTVSTDTQYFGPGTRLTVL.

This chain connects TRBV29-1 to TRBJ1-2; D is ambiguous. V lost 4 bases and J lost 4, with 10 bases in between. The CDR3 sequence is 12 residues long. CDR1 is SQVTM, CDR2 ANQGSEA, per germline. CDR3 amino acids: CSVGTAVYGYTF. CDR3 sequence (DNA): TGCAGCGTTGGGACCGCAGTCTATGGCTACACCTTC.

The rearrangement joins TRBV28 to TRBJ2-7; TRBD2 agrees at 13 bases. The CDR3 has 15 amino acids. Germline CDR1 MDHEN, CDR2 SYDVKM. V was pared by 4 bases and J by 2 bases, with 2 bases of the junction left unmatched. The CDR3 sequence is CASSSGTSGTYEQYF. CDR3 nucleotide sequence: TGTGCCAGCAGTTCCGGGACTAGCGGGACCTACGAGCAGTACTTC. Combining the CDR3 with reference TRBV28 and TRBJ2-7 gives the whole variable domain DVKVTQSSRYLVKRTGEKVFLECVQDMDHENMFWYRQDPGLGLRLIYFSYDVKMKEKGDIPEGYSVSREKKERFSLILESASTNQTSMYLCASSSGTSGTYEQYFGPGTRLTVT.

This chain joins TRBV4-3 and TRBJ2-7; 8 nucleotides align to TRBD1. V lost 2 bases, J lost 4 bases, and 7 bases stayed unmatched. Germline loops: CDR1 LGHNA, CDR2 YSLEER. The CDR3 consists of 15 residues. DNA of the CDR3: TGCGCCAGCAGCCAACCTACAGGGGGTACTTACGAGCAGTACTTC. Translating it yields CASSQPTGGTYEQYF.

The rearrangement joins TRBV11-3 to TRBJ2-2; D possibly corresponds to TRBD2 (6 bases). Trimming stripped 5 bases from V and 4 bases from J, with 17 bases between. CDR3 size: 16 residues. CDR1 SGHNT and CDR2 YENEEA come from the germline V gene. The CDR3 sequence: CASSLGTYDVTGELFF. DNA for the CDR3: TGTGCCAGCAGCCTCGGGACTTACGACGTCACCGGGGAGCTGTTTTTT.

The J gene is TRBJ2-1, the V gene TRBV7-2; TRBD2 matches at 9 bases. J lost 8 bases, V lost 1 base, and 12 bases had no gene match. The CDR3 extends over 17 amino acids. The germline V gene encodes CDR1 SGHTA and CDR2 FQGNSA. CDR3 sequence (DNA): TGTGCCAGCAGCTTAGGTGGGGCTAGCGGGATAAGCGATGAGCAGTTCTTC. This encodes CASSLGGASGISDEQFF.

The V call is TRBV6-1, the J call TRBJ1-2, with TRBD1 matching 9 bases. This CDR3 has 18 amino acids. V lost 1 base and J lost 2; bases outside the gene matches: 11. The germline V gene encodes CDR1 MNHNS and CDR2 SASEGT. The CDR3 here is CASSEGLGTGFRNYGYTF. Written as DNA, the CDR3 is TGTGCCAGCAGTGAAGGGCTTGGGACAGGGTTTCGAAACTATGGCTACACCTTC.

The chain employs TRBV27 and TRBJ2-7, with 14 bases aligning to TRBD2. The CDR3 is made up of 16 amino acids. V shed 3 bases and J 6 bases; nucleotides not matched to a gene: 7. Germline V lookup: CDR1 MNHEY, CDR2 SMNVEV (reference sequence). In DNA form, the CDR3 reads TGTGCCAGCAGTTTGGAGACTAGCGGGAGGGTGGGCGAGCAGTACTTC. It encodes CASSLETSGRVGEQYF.

CDR3 nucleotide sequence: TGTGCCAGCAGGGACAGGGTTGGCTACACCTTC. Residues: CASRDRVGYTF. The genes are TRBV6-1 and TRBJ1-2; 8 nucleotides match TRBD1. Germline-derived CDR1 and CDR2 are MNHNS and SASEGT. This CDR3 has 11 residues. J gave up 7 bases and V 6 bases, and 1 base lay outside the gene matches.

The CDR3 region is CASSEGTRRDGYGYTF. The CDR3 DNA follows: TGTGCCAGCAGTGAAGGTACCCGCCGGGACGGCTATGGCTACACCTTC. This sequence joins TRBV6-1 and TRBJ1-2; D possibly corresponds to TRBD1 (5 bases). Germline V gene data show CDR1 as MNHNS and CDR2 as SASEGT. This CDR3 has 16 amino acids. The ends were cut back, 1 base at V and 4 bases at J, with 16 bases in the middle.